The 27 T cell receptor beta chains below all came from one sample that was sequenced in a study of blood T cell repertoires in COVID-19. TCRdb's copy holds only in-frame clones and misses some; the assay was immunoSEQ multiplex PCR. The sample consists of approximately 82,000 clones, about 86% of them appearing once. The material sequenced was peripheral blood. The source is a woman aged 60-75 years with acute or convalescent COVID-19.

This chain links TRBV7-9 with TRBJ2-1, with TRBD2 matching 11 bases. The CDR3 covers 15 residues. The germline CDR1 and CDR2 sequences are SEHNR and FQNEAQ (reference sequence). With 2 bases clipped from V and 8 bases from J, the junction kept 5 bases outside the gene matches. The CDR3 protein is CASSLTPSGGYEQFF. For the CDR3, the DNA is TGTGCCAGCAGCTTAACCCCTAGCGGGGGGTATGAGCAGTTCTTC.

The rearrangement uses TRBV7-9 and TRBJ1-2; 7 positions match TRBD1. In germline, CDR1 is SEHNR, CDR2 FQNEAQ (reference sequence). J gave up 6 bases and V 0 bases, and 4 bases lay outside the gene matches. The CDR3 spans 14 residues. The CDR3 protein is CASSLADRIHGYTF. CDR3 DNA sequence: TGTGCCAGCAGCTTAGCGGACAGGATCCATGGCTACACCTTC.

The rearrangement links TRBV5-1 to TRBJ1-2; no firm D call. CDR1 and CDR2 (germline): SGHRS, YFSETQ. The CDR3 covers 14 residues. Trimming shortened V by 0 bases and J by 3 bases, and 9 bases separated the two germline ends. Written as DNA, the CDR3 is TGCGCCAGCAGCTTGGCTCTACTTTACTATGGCTACACCTTC. Amino acids: CASSLALLYYGYTF.

This clone was observed once. The CDR3 DNA reads as TGTGCCAGCAGCCTACTAGGGACAGGGGGCCAGGGGATAGGTCGCACCCCCCCTAGGGAGCAGTACTTC. Translated, it gives CASSLLGTGGQGIGRTPPREQYF. The J gene is TRBJ2-7, the V gene TRBV4-2, with 12 bases that match TRBD1. V dropped 4 bases and J dropped 7; count of bases not matched to a gene: 32. CDR1 and CDR2 (germline): LGHNA, YNFKEQ. This CDR3 is built from 23 residues.

V usage is TRBV27 and J usage is TRBJ1-2; the D gene is possibly TRBD1 (5 bases). Trimming shortened V by 6 bases and J by 0 bases, and 23 bases separated the two germline ends. The germline CDR1 and CDR2 sequences are MNHEY and SMNVEV (reference sequence). The CDR3 totals 18 residues. Here the CDR3 DNA reads TGTGCCAGCAGAAGAAAAGGGGTGGGGGGAACAACTAACTATGGCTACACCTTC. Amino acid sequence: CASRRKGVGGTTNYGYTF.

This rearrangement joins TRBV3-1 (or the pseudogene TRBV3-2) to TRBJ2-3; weak D call: TRBD2 (5 bases). This CDR3 region has 15 residues. V gave up 4 bases and J gave up 1 base, with 12 bases separating them. The germline V gene has CDR1 LGHDT and CDR2 YNNKEL (reference sequence). The CDR3 sequence: CASSRRTSRTDTQYF. The CDR3 DNA sequence: TGTGCCAGCAGCCGTCGGACTTCCCGCACAGATACGCAGTATTTT.

The V call is TRBV5-4, the J call TRBJ2-7; TRBD1 might be the D (5 bases). V gave up 4 bases and J gave up 9 bases, with 20 bases separating them. The germline V gene has CDR1 SGHNT and CDR2 YYREEE (reference sequence). The CDR3 length is 14 residues. CDR3 coding DNA: TGTGCCAGCAGCGTCGACAGACCATCGGGTGGGCAGTACTTC. Encoded protein: CASSVDRPSGGQYF.

The V gene is TRBV5-8, the J gene TRBJ2-4, with D possibly TRBD1 on 6 matching bases. CDR3 size: 15 residues. V shed 5 bases and J shed 3 bases, with 15 bases lying between them. Germline values: CDR1 SGHTS, CDR2 YDEGEE. The CDR3 nucleotides read TGTGCCAGCAGGTGGGACACCCAGGGCAAAAACATTCAGTACTTC. It yields the protein CASRWDTQGKNIQYF.

This clone was seen only a few times. The chain couples TRBV9 to TRBJ2-5; 7 nucleotides match TRBD1. J gave up 2 bases and V 2 bases, and 9 bases lay outside the gene matches. Germline loops: CDR1 SGDLS, CDR2 YYNGEE. The CDR3 extends over 16 amino acids. The CDR3 DNA reads as TGTGCCAGCAGCGTTACCGGGACAGCGAAACAAGAGACCCAGTACTTC. It encodes CASSVTGTAKQETQYF.

On this clone: Mismatch with germline at one junction end may stem from a read error. This sample includes further DNA sequences coding for the same CDR3. The CDR3 nucleotides read TGTGCCAGCAGCGAAGGCTTGCGACAGGGACAAGAGACCCAGTACTTC. Residues: CASSEGLRQGQETQYF. This chain links TRBV6-1 with TRBJ2-5; 7 bases match TRBD1. There are 16 residues in the CDR3. The germline V gene encodes CDR1 MNHNS and CDR2 SASEGT.

V is TRBV5-1 and J is TRBJ1-1, with 7 bases identical to TRBD1. Per germline, CDR1 SGHRS and CDR2 YFSETQ. The CDR3 sequence is 14 residues long. Trimming took 2 bases from V and 3 from J; bases not matched to a gene: 4. This chain's CDR3 is CASSLDRVYTEAFF. CDR3 DNA: TGCGCCAGCAGCTTAGACAGGGTGTACACTGAAGCTTTCTTT.

This chain links TRBV6-5 with TRBJ2-1; 10 bases match TRBD1. Per germline, CDR1 MNHEY and CDR2 SVGAGI. Trimming cost V 6 bases and J 6 bases; bases outside gene matches: 5. This CDR3 contains 14 residues. CDR3 loop: CASRPGTGVNEQFF. CDR3 bases: TGTGCCAGCAGGCCCGGGACAGGGGTCAATGAGCAGTTCTTC.

This chain joins TRBV29-1 and TRBJ2-5; TRBD1 matches at 7 bases. The junction had 6 bases not matched to a gene; V was cut back by 7 bases and J by 4 bases. Germline values: CDR1 SQVTM, CDR2 ANQGSEA. The CDR3 length is 12 residues. The CDR3 DNA reads as TGCAGCGGCCGCTCAGGGGGAGAGACCCAGTACTTC. Its protein product is CSGRSGGETQYF.

This clone showed up just a few times. The chain links TRBV5-1 to TRBJ1-1; D gene uncertain. The CDR3 is 15 residues long. V was pared by 1 base and J by 0 bases, with 10 bases between. CDR1 SGHRS and CDR2 YFSETQ come from the germline V gene. The CDR3 spells CASSLLGSLNTEAFF. The CDR3 DNA reads TGCGCCAGCAGCTTGCTTGGCAGTTTGAACACTGAAGCTTTCTTT.

V and J are TRBV19 and TRBJ1-6; TRBD1 aligns across 8 bases. Unmatched junction bases numbered 3, after V lost 4 bases and J lost 4 bases. Germline-derived CDR1 and CDR2 are LNHDA and SQIVND (reference sequence). The CDR3 loop spans 15 amino acids. In nucleotides, the CDR3 is TGTGCCAGTAGTAAGGACAGGGTGTATAATTCACCCCTCCACTTT. Translated, it gives CASSKDRVYNSPLHF.

This chain uses TRBV5-1 with TRBJ1-1; D ambiguous. CDR3 size: 12 residues. Trimming removed 2 bases at V and 3 bases at J, with 5 bases between. Germline V gives CDR1 SGHRS, CDR2 YFSETQ. CDR3 in amino acids: CASSFGDTEAFF. The CDR3 region has the DNA TGCGCCAGCAGCTTCGGAGACACTGAAGCTTTCTTT.

About this clone itself: Compared with germline, one end of the junction differs, possibly owing to a read error. Other DNA sequences in this specimen translate into the identical CDR3. The chain is built from TRBV2 and TRBJ2-5; D is unresolved. Germline V lookup: CDR1 SNHLY, CDR2 FYNNEI. The CDR3 has 14 residues. CDR3 nucleotide sequence: TGTGCTAGCAGTGAAATGACTGTTCAAGAGACCCAGTACTTC. Protein: CASSEMTVQETQYF.

The chain uses TRBV5-1 and TRBJ1-1, with 7 bases that match TRBD1. CDR1 is SGHRS and CDR2 is YFSETQ in the germline V gene. J gave up 2 bases and V 4 bases, and 8 bases lay outside the gene matches. The CDR3 is made up of 15 amino acids. This CDR3 is CASSNHDRANTEAFF. The CDR3 DNA reads TGCGCCAGCAGCAACCATGACAGGGCCAACACTGAAGCTTTCTTT.

The chain carries TRBV18 and TRBJ1-2, with 7 bases identical to TRBD1. The CDR3 runs to 16 residues. Germline loops: CDR1 KGHSH, CDR2 LQKENI. Trimming took 0 bases from V and 4 from J; bases not matched to a gene: 8. CDR3 amino acids: CASSPPEGQSFYGYTF. The DNA for the CDR3 is TGTGCCAGCTCACCACCGGAGGGACAGAGTTTCTATGGCTACACCTTC.

In its sample, this clone was seen a few times. J is TRBJ1-1 and V is TRBV7-9; unclear D gene. This CDR3 is 14 amino acids long. V gave up 1 base and J gave up 4 bases, with 10 bases separating them. Germline V gene lookup returns CDR1 SEHNR and CDR2 FQNEAQ (reference sequence). CDR3 in DNA: TGTGCCAGCAGCTTAGGAACAGTTGGCACTGAAGCTTTCTTT. This translates into CASSLGTVGTEAFF. The full variable domain, in which reference TRBV7-9 and TRBJ1-1 provide the parts outside the CDR3, is DTGVSQNPRHKITKRGQNVTFRCDPISEHNRLYWYRQTLGQGPEFLTYFQNEAQLEKSRLLSDRFSAERPKGSFSTLEIQRTEQGDSAMYLCASSLGTVGTEAFFGQGTRLTVV.

This chain connects TRBV18 to TRBJ1-4; D is possibly TRBD1 (5 bases). The CDR3 contains 13 residues. CDR1 is KGHSH, CDR2 LQKENI, per germline. The V end lost 3 bases, the J end lost 15 bases, and 17 bases lay between the germline ends. This CDR3 is CASSPRDYRVMFF. Here the CDR3 DNA reads TGTGCCAGCTCACCCAGGGATTACAGAGTAATGTTTTTT.

The chain uses TRBV7-2 and TRBJ2-5; a possible D gene is TRBD1 (6 bases). Germline V CDR1 and CDR2: SGHTA, FQGNSA. V lost 11 bases, J lost 5 bases, and 15 bases lay in between. This CDR3 contains 12 residues. This CDR3 is CASHGGGETQYF. For the CDR3, the DNA is TGTGCCTCCCATGGGGGCGGGGAGACCCAGTACTTC. Together with reference TRBV7-2 and TRBJ2-5, the CDR3 gives the full variable domain: GAGVSQSPSNKVTEKGKDVELRCDPISGHTALYWYRQSLGQGLEFLIYFQGNSAPDKSGLPSDRFSAERTGGSVSTLTIQRTQQEDSAVYLCASHGGGETQYFGPGTRLLVL.

This clone has just one count. The V call is TRBV29-1, the J call TRBJ2-1; possibly TRBD2 for D (6 bases). Trimming cost V 5 bases and J 6 bases, with 17 bases left between them. The CDR3 is made up of 14 amino acids. CDR1 is SQVTM and CDR2 is ANQGSEA in the germline V gene. CDR3 protein: CSVYPTGSRNEQFF. The CDR3 DNA sequence: TGCAGCGTTTACCCCACCGGGAGCCGCAATGAGCAGTTCTTC.

The chain is built from TRBV30 and TRBJ1-4, with D maybe TRBD1 (5 bases). There are 15 residues in the CDR3. Trimming stripped 3 bases from V and 0 bases from J, with 11 bases between. Germline-derived CDR1 and CDR2 are GTSNPN and SVGIG (reference sequence). The CDR3 spells CAWSPQGATNEKLFF. In DNA, the CDR3 is TGTGCCTGGAGCCCTCAGGGCGCAACTAATGAAAAACTGTTTTTT.

About this clone: Relative to the germline gene, one junction end is altered; a read error may explain this. The V gene is TRBV19, the J gene TRBJ1-6; D gene ambiguous. The CDR3 is made up of 13 amino acids. Germline lookup yields CDR1 LNHDA and CDR2 SQIVND (reference sequence). The CDR3 spells CAGRRALNSPLHF. CDR3 bases: TGTGCCGGTAGGAGGGCCCTTAATTCACCCCTCCATTTT.

V is TRBV4-1 and J is TRBJ2-5; possible D gene TRBD1, 6 bases. The CDR3 is 15 amino acids. The germline gives CDR1 MGHRA, CDR2 YSYEKL. The germline V and J ends were trimmed by 0 bases and 2 bases, with 10 bases remaining between them. The CDR3 spells CASSQDMDRQETQYF. DNA of the CDR3: TGCGCCAGCAGCCAAGATATGGACAGACAAGAGACCCAGTACTTC.

The chain uses TRBV11-2 and TRBJ1-1; no reliable D call. The CDR3 is 13 amino acids. V was pared by 6 bases and J by 3 bases, with 11 bases between. Germline CDR1 SGHAT, CDR2 FQNNGV. The CDR3 nucleotides are TGTGCCAGCAGACCTCGGGTCTACACTGAAGCTTTCTTT. It yields the protein CASRPRVYTEAFF.